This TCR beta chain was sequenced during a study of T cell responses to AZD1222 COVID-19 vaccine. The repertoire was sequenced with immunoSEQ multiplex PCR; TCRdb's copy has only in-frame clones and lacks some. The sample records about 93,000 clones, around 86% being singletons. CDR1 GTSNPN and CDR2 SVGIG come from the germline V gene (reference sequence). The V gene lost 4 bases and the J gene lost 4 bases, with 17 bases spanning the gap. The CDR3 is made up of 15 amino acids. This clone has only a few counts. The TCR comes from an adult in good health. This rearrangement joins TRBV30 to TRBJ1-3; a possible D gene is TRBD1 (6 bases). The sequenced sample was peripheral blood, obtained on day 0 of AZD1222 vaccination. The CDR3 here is CAWMFQGPPGNTIYF. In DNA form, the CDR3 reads TGTGCCTGGATGTTTCAGGGGCCGCCGGGAAACACCATATATTTT.